The rows below give T cell receptor beta chains drawn from one sample of a study of T cell responses to AZD1222 COVID-19 vaccine. Profiled with immunoSEQ multiplex PCR; TCRdb holds only in-frame clones, not every one. The profile shows 110,000 to 150,000 clones, over 90% of them singletons. The input for sequencing was peripheral blood, taken on day 0 of AZD1222 vaccination. The receptors shown here come from an adult in good health. The conserved cysteine and the conserved F or W are not part of the CDR3 here.

J,V,CDR3
TRBJ1-2,TRBV27,ASSTGQGNYGYT
TRBJ1-2,TRBV28,ASSFTYEEVNYGYT
TRBJ2-7,TRBV18,ASSPPGPYEQY
TRBJ2-1,TRBV19,ASTPSGVTGNEQF
TRBJ1-1,TRBV7-9,ASSSQANTEAF
TRBJ1-1,TRBV25-1,ASSDWTGGTEAF
TRBJ2-1,TRBV4-2,ASSPRSYNEQF
TRBJ2-1,TRBV29-1,SVRQGIGEQF
TRBJ1-1,TRBV29-1,SVSGSKGAF
TRBJ2-2,TRBV18,ASSPRTSKNTGELF
TRBJ1-6,TRBV13,ASSRRGVNSPLH
TRBJ2-5,TRBV30,AWSTPSGYQETQY
TRBJ1-4,TRBV18,ASSLSTYEKLF
TRBJ1-2,TRBV28,ASSLDGAGQGYT
TRBJ2-1,TRBV19,ASSIKTSGAYNEQF
TRBJ2-5,TRBV2,ASSEWQETQY
TRBJ2-1,TRBV27,ASSLSLNNEQF
TRBJ1-1,TRBV3-1/TRBV3-2,ASSQDSEGFGEAF
TRBJ2-1,TRBV15,ATSSYSSYNEQF
TRBJ2-1,TRBV5-1,ASSLELGQGYNEQF
TRBJ2-3,TRBV24-1,ATSVGDTQY
TRBJ2-5,TRBV28,ASSPSGGAIGTQY
TRBJ1-4,TRBV11-1,ASSSTGKTNEKLF
TRBJ2-1,TRBV19,ASSIERGRTSGEQF
TRBJ1-2,TRBV6-2/TRBV6-3,ASSRHRTSNYGYT
TRBJ2-1,TRBV7-2,ASSSRASGSNEQF
TRBJ2-5,TRBV6-5,ASSLTTTTQETQY
TRBJ1-3,TRBV9,ASSVAPSPGNTIY
TRBJ1-2,TRBV12-3/TRBV12-4,ASSLTDLHGYT
TRBJ1-2,TRBV9,ASSVAGQGIVGGYT
TRBJ2-1,TRBV5-1,ASNRRSATNNEQF
TRBJ2-2,TRBV9,ASSLTGGMNTGELF
TRBJ2-3,TRBV7-8,ASSLGARTQY
TRBJ1-1,TRBV5-6,ASSPSTGTEAF
TRBJ2-3,TRBV5-1,ASSLSPEGGGTQY
TRBJ1-5,TRBV30,AWSVSVAQPQH
TRBJ1-5,TRBV28,ASTPHSGGLDNQPQH
TRBJ1-1,TRBV10-3,AISSDRGNTEAF
TRBJ1-4,TRBV6-5,ASSYGTESEKLF
TRBJ2-5,TRBV27,ASRRQETQY
TRBJ2-3,TRBV7-8,ASSLTADTQY
TRBJ1-6,TRBV12-3/TRBV12-4,ASSRNRGAPLH
TRBJ2-7,TRBV19,ASSIRQGDYEQY
TRBJ2-5,TRBV19,ASSMVRDRGTETQY
TRBJ2-3,TRBV11-2,ASSRADWKDTQY
TRBJ1-1,TRBV28,ASSSGQIEAF
TRBJ2-5,TRBV19,ASSHSGSTQETQY
TRBJ2-1,TRBV5-4,ASSLSRDEQF
TRBJ2-7,TRBV5-6,ASSLEWGTYEQY
TRBJ2-7,TRBV2,ASRERTSGSHEQY
TRBJ2-1,TRBV4-2,ASSQDGLSGRGYNEQF
TRBJ2-5,TRBV30,AWSRAVQETQY